This section outlines one T cell receptor beta chain sequence together with its context. Its antigen is undetermined. The CDR3 extends over 14 amino acids. The V end was cut by 0 bases, the J end by 3 bases, with 10 bases between. Germline CDR1 is SGHKS and CDR2 is YYEKEE (reference sequence). Regarding time point: baseline, week 1 (first vaccination visit). The treatment is: pre-vaccination baseline after standard-of-care therapy. The study enrolled donors with new WHO grade 3 or 4 IDH1-mutant, ATRX-lost astrocytomas. The data derive from a study of a mutant IDH1 vaccine in newly diagnosed glioma. Study-wide context: Sex among treated patients split about 60% male, about 38% female; mean age was around 40 years. Former treatment meant radiotherapy, temozolomide, or both; the majority had gotten both.

Profiling relied on immunoSEQ multiplex PCR, and the TCRdb table lists in-frame clones only, not all of them. The data hold approximately 92,000 clones, with about 83% observed a single time. Study conclusions and caveats: There seemed to be no relation between pseudoprogression and changes in top peripheral T cell clonotypes.

This receptor was identified in a woman aged 45-65 years with glioma. Source: PBMCs, taken from a glioma patient treated with radiotherapy, temozolomide or both. This chain links TRBV5-5 with TRBJ2-7; possible D gene TRBD2, 7 bases. Written as DNA, the CDR3 is TGTGCCAGCAGCTTGGCCGGGGGGCTCTACGAGCAGTACTTC. Protein product: CASSLAGGLYEQYF.